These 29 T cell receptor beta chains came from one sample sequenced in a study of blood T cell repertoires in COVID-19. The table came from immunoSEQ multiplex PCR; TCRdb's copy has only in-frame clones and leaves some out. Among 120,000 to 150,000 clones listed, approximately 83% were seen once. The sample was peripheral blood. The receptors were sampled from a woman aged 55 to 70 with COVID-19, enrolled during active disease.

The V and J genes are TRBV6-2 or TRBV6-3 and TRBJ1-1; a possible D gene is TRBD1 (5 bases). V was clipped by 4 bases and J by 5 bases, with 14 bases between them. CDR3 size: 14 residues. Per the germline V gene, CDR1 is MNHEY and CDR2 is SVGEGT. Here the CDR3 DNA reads TGTGCCAGCAGTTTATCAGGGTTGTGGACTGAAGCTTTCTTT. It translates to CASSLSGLWTEAFF.

CDR3 in DNA: TGTGCCAGCAGCCCAACGAGCGGGGGGGCGTACAATGAGCAGTTCTTC. It yields the protein CASSPTSGGAYNEQFF. The chain links TRBV7-8 to TRBJ2-1, with 10 bases fitting TRBD2. The CDR3 spans 16 residues. V was pared by 5 bases and J by 4 bases, with 8 bases of the junction left unmatched. Germline CDR1 is SGHVS and CDR2 is FQNEAQ.

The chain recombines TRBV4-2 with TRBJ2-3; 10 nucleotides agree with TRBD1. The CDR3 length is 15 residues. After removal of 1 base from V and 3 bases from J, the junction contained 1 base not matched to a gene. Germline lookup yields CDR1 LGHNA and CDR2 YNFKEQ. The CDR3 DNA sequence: TGTGCCAGCAGCCAAGCGGGACAGGGGACAGATACGCAGTATTTT. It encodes CASSQAGQGTDTQYF.

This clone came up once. This chain's CDR3 is CASSSNRATEAFF. The CDR3 DNA reads TGTGCCAGCAGTTCTAACAGGGCCACTGAAGCTTTCTTT. The chain couples TRBV6-9 to TRBJ1-1, with D possibly being TRBD1 (6 bases). This CDR3 spans 13 amino acids. In germline, CDR1 is MNHGY, CDR2 SVAAGI. V was shortened by 4 bases and J by 4 bases, with 10 bases between the two germline ends.

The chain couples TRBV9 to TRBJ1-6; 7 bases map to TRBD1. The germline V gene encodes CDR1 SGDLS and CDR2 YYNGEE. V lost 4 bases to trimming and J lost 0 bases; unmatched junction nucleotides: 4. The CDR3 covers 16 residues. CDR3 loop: CASSTWDSSYNSPLHF. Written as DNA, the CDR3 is TGTGCCAGCAGCACCTGGGACAGCTCCTATAATTCACCCCTCCACTTT.

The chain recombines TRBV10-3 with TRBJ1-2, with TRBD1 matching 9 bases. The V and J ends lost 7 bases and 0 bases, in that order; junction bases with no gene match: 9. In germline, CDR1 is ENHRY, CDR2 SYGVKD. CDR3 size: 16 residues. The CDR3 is CAINSGQGKANYGYTF. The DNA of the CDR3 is TGTGCCATCAACTCGGGACAGGGAAAGGCTAACTATGGCTACACCTTC.

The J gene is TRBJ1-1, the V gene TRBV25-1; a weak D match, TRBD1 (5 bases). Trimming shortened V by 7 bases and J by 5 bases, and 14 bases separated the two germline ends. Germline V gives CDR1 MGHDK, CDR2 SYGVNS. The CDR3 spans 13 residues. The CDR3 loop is CASTSTGETEAFF. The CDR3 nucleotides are TGTGCCAGCACCTCTACGGGGGAAACTGAAGCTTTCTTT.

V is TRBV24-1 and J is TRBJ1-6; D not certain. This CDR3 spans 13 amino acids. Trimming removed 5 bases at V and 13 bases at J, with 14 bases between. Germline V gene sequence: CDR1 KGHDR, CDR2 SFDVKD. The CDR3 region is CATSAPGGGPLHF. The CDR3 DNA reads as TGTGCCACCAGTGCCCCAGGAGGTGGGCCCCTCCACTTT.

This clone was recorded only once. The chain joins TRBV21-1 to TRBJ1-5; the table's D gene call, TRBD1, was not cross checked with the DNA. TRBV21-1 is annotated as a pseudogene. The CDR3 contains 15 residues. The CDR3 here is CASSKEGRVNQPQHF. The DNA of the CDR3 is TGTGCCAGCAGCAAAGAGGGCAGGGTCAATCAGCCCCAGCATTTT.

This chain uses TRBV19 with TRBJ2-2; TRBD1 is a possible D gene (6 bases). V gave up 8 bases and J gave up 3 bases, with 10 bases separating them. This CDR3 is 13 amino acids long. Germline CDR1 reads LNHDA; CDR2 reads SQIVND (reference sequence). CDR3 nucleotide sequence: TGTGCCAGTCGACAGGCGGACACCGGGGAGCTGTTTTTT. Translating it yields CASRQADTGELFF.

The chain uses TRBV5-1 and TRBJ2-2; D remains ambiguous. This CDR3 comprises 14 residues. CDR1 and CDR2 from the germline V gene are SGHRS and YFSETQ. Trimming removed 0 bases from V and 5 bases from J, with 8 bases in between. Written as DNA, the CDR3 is TGCGCCAGCAGCTTGGGAGAGGCTACCGGGGAGCTGTTTTTT. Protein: CASSLGEATGELFF.

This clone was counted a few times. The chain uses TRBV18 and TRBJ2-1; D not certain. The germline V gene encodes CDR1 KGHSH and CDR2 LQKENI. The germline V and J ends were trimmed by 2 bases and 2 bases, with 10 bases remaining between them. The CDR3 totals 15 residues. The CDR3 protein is CASSPSAEAYNEQFF. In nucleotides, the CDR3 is TGTGCCAGCTCACCAAGTGCAGAGGCCTACAATGAGCAGTTCTTC.

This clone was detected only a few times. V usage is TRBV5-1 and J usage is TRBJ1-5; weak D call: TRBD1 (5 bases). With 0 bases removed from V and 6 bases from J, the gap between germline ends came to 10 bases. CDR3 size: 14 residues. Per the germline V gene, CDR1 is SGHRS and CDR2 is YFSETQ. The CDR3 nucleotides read TGCGCCAGCAGCTTGGAGGGGTCAGGTCAGCCCCAGCATTTT. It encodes CASSLEGSGQPQHF.

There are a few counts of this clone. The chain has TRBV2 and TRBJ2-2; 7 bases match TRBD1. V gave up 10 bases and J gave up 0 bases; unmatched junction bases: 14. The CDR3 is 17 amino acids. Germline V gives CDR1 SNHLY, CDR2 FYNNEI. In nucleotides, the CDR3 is TGTGCCACCTCGGGACAGACGAAAGTGACGAACACCGGGGAGCTGTTTTTT. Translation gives CATSGQTKVTNTGELFF.

In DNA, the CDR3 is TGTGCCAGCAGCTTATATGTGGTGGCAGGGGGTCGCAGCACAGATACGCAGTATTTT. Its protein product is CASSLYVVAGGRSTDTQYF. The chain has TRBV7-8 and TRBJ2-3; 7 bases map to TRBD1. The V gene end was trimmed by 2 bases and the J gene end by 0 bases; junction bases not matched to a gene: 14. Germline V gene data show CDR1 as SGHVS and CDR2 as FQNEAQ. The CDR3 consists of 19 residues.

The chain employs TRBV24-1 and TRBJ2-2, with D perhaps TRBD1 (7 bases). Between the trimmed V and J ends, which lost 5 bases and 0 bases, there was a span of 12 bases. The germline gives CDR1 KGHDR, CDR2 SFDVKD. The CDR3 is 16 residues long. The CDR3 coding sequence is TGTGCCACCAGTGGTCCCAGGGGGGCGAACACCGGGGAGCTGTTTTTT. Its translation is CATSGPRGANTGELFF.

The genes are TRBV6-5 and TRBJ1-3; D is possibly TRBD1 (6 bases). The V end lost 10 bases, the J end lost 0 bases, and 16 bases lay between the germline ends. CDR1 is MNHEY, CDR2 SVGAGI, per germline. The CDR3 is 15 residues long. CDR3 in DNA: TGTGCCACCAAACTGGGGGCAAACTCTGGAAACACCATATATTTT. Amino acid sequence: CATKLGANSGNTIYF.

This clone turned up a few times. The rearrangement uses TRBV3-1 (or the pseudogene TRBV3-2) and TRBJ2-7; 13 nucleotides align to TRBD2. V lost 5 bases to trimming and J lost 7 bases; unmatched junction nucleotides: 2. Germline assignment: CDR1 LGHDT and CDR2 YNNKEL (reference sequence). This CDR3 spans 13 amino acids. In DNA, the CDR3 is TGTGCCAGCAGCTTGGGACTAGCGGGGGAGCAGTACTTC. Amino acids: CASSLGLAGEQYF.

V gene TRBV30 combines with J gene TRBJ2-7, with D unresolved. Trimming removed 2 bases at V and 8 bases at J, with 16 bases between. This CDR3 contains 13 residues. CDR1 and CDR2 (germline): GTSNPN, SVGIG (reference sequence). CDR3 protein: CAWSPSESVKQYF. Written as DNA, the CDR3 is TGTGCCTGGAGTCCTAGTGAAAGCGTGAAGCAGTACTTC.

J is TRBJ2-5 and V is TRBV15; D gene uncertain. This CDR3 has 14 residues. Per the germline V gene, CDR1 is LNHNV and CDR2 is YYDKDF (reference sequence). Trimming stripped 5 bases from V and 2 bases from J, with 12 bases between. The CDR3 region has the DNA TGTGCCACCAGCTTACAGAGAAAACAAGAGACCCAGTACTTC. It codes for CATSLQRKQETQYF.

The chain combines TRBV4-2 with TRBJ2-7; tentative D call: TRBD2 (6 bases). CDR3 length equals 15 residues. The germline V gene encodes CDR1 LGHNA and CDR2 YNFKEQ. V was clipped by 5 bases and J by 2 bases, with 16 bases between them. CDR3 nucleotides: TGTGCCAGCAGCTCCGCCGCGGGGCCAGCCTACGAGCAGTACTTC. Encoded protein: CASSSAAGPAYEQYF.

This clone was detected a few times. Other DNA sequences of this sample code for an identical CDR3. CDR3 bases: TGTGCCAGCAGTTACTCAGGGGGAGCTTTCTTT. It specifies CASSYSGGAFF. The rearrangement joins TRBV6-5 to TRBJ1-1, with TRBD1 as a possible D gene (6 bases). Germline CDR1 and CDR2: MNHEY and SVGAGI. The CDR3 totals 11 residues. V lost 0 bases and J 10 bases, leaving 6 bases between the germline ends.

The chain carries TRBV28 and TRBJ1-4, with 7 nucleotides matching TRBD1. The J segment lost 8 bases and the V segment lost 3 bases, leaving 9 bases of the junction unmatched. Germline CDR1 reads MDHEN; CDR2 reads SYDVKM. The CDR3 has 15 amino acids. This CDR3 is CASSFTGTEGEKLFF. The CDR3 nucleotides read TGTGCCAGCAGTTTTACCGGGACAGAGGGGGAAAAACTGTTTTTT. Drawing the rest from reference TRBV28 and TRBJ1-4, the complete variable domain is DVKVTQSSRYLVKRTGEKVFLECVQDMDHENMFWYRQDPGLGLRLIYFSYDVKMKEKGDIPEGYSVSREKKERFSLILESASTNQTSMYLCASSFTGTEGEKLFFGSGTQLSVL.

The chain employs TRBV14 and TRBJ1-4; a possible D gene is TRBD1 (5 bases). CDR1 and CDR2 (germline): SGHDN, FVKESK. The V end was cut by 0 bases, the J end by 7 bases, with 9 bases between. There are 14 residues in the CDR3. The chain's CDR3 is CASSQDAGFEKLFF. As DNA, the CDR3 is TGTGCCAGCAGCCAAGATGCAGGGTTTGAAAAACTGTTTTTT. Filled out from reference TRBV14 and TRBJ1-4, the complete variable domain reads EAGVTQFPSHSVIEKGQTVTLRCDPISGHDNLYWYRRVMGKEIKFLLHFVKESKQDESGMPNNRFLAERTGGTYSTLKVQPAELEDSGVYFCASSQDAGFEKLFFGSGTQLSVL.

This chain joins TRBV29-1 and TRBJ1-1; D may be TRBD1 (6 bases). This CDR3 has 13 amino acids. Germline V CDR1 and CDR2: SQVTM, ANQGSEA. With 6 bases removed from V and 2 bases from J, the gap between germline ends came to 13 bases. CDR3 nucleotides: TGCAGCGTCAGACAGGTCTTAAACACTGAAGCTTTCTTT. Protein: CSVRQVLNTEAFF.

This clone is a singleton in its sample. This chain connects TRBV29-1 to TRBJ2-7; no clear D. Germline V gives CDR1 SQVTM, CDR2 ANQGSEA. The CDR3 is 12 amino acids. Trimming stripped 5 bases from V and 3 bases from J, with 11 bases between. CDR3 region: CSVSAADYEQYF. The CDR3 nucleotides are TGCAGCGTTTCGGCGGCCGACTACGAGCAGTACTTC.

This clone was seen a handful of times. The DNA of the CDR3 is TGTGCCACCAGCAGAGATGAGTCGCGGAGCTCCTATAATTCACCCCTCCACTTT. It is translated as CATSRDESRSSYNSPLHF. This rearrangement joins TRBV15 to TRBJ1-6; D uncertain. The CDR3 runs 18 residues. V was trimmed by 0 bases and J by 0 bases, leaving 12 bases between them. The germline CDR1 and CDR2 sequences are LNHNV and YYDKDF (reference sequence).

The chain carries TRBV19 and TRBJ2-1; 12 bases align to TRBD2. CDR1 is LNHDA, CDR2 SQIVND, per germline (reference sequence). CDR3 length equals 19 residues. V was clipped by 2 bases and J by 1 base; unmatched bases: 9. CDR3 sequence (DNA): TGTGCCAGTAGTATATCCGCTAGCGGGGGGGCTTTATCCTACAATGAGCAGTTCTTC. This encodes CASSISASGGALSYNEQFF.

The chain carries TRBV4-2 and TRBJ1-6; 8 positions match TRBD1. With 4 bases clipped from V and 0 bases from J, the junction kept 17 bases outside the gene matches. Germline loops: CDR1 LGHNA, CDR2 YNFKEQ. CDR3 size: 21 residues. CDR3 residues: CASSPQLYPGTGDSYNSPLHF. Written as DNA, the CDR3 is TGTGCCAGCAGCCCGCAATTATACCCCGGGACAGGCGACTCCTATAATTCACCCCTCCACTTT.